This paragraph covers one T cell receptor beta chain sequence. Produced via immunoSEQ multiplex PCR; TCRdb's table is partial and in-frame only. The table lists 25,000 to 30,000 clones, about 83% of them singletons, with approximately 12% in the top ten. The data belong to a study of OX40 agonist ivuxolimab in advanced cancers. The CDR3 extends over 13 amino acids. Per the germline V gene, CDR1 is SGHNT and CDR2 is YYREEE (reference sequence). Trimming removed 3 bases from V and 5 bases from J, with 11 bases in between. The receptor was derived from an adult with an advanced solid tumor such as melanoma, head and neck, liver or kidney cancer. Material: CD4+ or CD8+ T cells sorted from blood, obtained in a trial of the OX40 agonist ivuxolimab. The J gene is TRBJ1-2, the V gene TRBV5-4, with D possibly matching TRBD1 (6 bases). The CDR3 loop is CASSSTGAYGYTF. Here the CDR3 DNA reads TGTGCCAGCAGCTCTACGGGGGCGTATGGCTACACCTTC.